This T cell receptor beta chain was captured by sequencing in a study of cytomegalovirus exposure and HLA in healthy donors. Study-level findings and limits: Published work reported that the classifier diagnosed cytomegalovirus status with high specificity and sensitivity.

The CDR3 has 18 residues. The V and J ends lost 5 bases and 6 bases, in that order; junction bases with no gene match: 17. Germline values: CDR1 MNHEY, CDR2 SMNVEV (reference sequence). With respect to this clone: Its antigen is unknown.

Generated by immunoSEQ multiplex PCR, the TCRdb table keeps only in-frame clones and is missing some. The sample contains some 260,000 clones, around 91% of which appear only once. Sequencing was carried out using PBMCs. This chain connects TRBV27 to TRBJ2-2, with 8 bases lining up with TRBD1. The receptor's source is a woman in her thirties in good health and CMV-seronegative. The CDR3 sequence: CASSPSWGQVFGAGELFF. The CDR3 region has the DNA TGTGCCAGCAGTCCCTCATGGGGACAGGTGTTTGGAGCCGGGGAGCTGTTTTTT.